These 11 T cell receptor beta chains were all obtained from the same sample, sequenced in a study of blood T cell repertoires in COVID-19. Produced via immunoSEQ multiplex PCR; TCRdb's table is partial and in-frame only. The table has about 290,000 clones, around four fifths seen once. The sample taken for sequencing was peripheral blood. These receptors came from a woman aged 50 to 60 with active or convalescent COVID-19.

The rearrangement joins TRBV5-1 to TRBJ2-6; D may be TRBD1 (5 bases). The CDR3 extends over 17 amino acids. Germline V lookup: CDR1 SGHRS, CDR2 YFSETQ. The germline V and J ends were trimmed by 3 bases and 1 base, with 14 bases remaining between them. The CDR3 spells CASSSLSGASGANVLTF. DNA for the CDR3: TGCGCCAGCAGCTCCCTATCTGGGGCATCTGGGGCCAACGTCCTGACTTTC.

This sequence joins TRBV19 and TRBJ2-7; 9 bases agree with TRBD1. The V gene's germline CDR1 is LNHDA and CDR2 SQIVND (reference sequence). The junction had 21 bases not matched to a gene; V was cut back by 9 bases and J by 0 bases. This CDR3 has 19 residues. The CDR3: CASAPVSGQGLILSYEQYF. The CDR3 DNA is TGTGCCAGCGCACCAGTCTCGGGACAGGGCCTTATCCTCTCCTACGAGCAGTACTTC.

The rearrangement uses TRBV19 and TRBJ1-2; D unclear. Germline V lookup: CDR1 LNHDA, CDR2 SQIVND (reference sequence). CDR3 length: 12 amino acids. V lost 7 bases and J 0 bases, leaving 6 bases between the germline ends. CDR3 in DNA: TGTGCCAGTACCAGGCCTAACTATGGCTACACCTTC. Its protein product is CASTRPNYGYTF.

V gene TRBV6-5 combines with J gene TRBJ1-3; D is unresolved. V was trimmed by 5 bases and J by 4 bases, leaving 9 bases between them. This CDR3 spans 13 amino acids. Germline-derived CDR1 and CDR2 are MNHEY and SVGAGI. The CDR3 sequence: CASSPEVGNTIYF. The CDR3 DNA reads TGTGCCAGCAGTCCCGAGGTCGGAAACACCATATATTTT.

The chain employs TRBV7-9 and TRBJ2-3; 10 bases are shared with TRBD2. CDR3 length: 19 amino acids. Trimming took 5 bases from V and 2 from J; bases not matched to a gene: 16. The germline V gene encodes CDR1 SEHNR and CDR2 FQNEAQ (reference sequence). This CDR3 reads CASSPRTSGGRAYTDTQYF. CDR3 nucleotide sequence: TGTGCCAGCAGCCCACGGACTAGCGGAGGACGGGCCTACACAGATACGCAGTATTTT.

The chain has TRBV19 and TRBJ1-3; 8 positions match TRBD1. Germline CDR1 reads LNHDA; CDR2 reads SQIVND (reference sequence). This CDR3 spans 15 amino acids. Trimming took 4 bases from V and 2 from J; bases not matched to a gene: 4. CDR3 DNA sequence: TGTGCCAGTAGTAGCCAGGGGGCTGCTGGAAACACCATATATTTT. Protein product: CASSSQGAAGNTIYF.

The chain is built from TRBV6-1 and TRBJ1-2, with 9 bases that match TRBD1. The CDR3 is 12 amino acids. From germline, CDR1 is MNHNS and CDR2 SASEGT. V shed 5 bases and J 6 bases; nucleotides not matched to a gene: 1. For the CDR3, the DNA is TGTGCCAGCAGTTGGGACAGGGATGGCTACACCTTC. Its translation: CASSWDRDGYTF.

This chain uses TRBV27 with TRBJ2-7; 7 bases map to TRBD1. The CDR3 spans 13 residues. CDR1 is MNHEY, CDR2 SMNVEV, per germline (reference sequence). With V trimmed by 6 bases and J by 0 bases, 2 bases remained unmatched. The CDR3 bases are TGTGCCAGCAGCCCAGGGGGCTCCTACGAGCAGTACTTC. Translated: CASSPGGSYEQYF.

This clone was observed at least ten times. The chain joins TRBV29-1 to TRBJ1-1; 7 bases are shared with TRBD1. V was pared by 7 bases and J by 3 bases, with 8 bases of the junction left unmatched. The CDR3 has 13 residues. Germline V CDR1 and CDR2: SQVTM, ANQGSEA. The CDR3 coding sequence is TGCAGCGCCGGGGACAGCTCGTACACTGAAGCTTTCTTT. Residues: CSAGDSSYTEAFF. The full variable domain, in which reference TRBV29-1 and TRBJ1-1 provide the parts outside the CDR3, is SAVISQKPSRDICQRGTSLTIQCQVDSQVTMMFWYRQQPGQSLTLIATANQGSEATYESGFVIDKFPISRPNLTFSTLTVSNMSPEDSSIYLCSAGDSSYTEAFFGQGTRLTVV.

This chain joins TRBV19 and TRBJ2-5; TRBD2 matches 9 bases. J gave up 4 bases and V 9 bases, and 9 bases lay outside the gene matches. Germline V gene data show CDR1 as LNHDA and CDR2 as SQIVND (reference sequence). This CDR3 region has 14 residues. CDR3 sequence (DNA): TGTGCCAGCGCCGCGGGAGGGGGCAGAGAGACCCAGTACTTC. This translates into CASAAGGGRETQYF.

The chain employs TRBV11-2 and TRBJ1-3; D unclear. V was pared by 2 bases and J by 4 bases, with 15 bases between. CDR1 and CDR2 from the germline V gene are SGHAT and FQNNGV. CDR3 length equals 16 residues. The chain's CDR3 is CASSLYSDQAGNTIYF. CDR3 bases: TGTGCCAGCAGCTTATACTCGGATCAGGCCGGAAACACCATATATTTT.